The rows below give T cell receptor beta chains drawn from one sample of a study of early stage breast cancer tumors. Produced via immunoSEQ multiplex PCR; TCRdb's table is partial and in-frame only. The data hold about 6,500 clones, with approximately 66% observed a single time. The sample comprised normal breast tissue next to the tumor. The origin of the receptors is a person between 50 and 60 years old with breast cancer. The CDR3 runs from the conserved cysteine through the conserved F or W. A D gene is named only where the DNA matches it firmly. Clone size appears in some rows only: once, few, many, or a class for an expanded clone.

>TRBV4-3|.|TRBJ2-7|few
CASSLELGPHEQYF
TGCGCCAGCAGCCTTGAGTTAGGGCCCCACGAGCAGTACTTC
>TRBV7-2|.|TRBJ1-5|few
CASSLVLGHQPQHF
TGTGCCAGCAGCTTAGTTCTGGGTCATCAGCCCCAGCATTTT
>TRBV30|.|TRBJ2-3|.
CAWGGRRGDTQYF
TGTGCCTGGGGGGGGCGACGAGGTGATACGCAGTATTTT
>TRBV18|TRBD2|TRBJ2-1|.
CASLTGLAGRYNEQFF
TGTGCCAGCTTGACCGGACTAGCGGGAAGGTACAATGAGCAGTTCTTC
>TRBV29-1|TRBD2|TRBJ2-1|once
CSAEGGLAEPNEQFF
TGCAGCGCCGAAGGGGGACTAGCGGAACCCAATGAGCAGTTCTTC
>TRBV6-1|TRBD1|TRBJ1-6|.
CASSATWDRVKNSPLHF
TGTGCCAGCAGTGCCACCTGGGACAGGGTGAAGAATTCACCCCTCCACTTT
>TRBV7-9|TRBD1|TRBJ2-7|.
CASSSTDRTLYEQYF
TGTGCCAGCAGCTCCACGGACAGGACCCTCTACGAGCAGTACTTC
>TRBV18|.|TRBJ2-7|.
CASSRGETYEQYF
TGTGCCAGCTCCCGTGGGGAGACCTACGAGCAGTACTTC
>TRBV4-1|.|TRBJ2-3|few
CASSHRLLASGPLDTQYF
TGCGCCAGCAGCCACCGCCTTTTGGCTAGTGGTCCCTTGGATACGCAGTATTTT
>TRBV2|.|TRBJ2-4|.
CASRLLAKNIQYF
TGTGCCAGCAGACTATTAGCCAAAAACATTCAGTACTTC
>TRBV2|.|TRBJ1-2|.
CATRRPGTTFYGYTF
TGTGCCACTAGACGGCCAGGGACCACTTTTTATGGCTACACCTTC
>TRBV7-6|TRBD2|TRBJ2-2|large
CASSLAGLAGQRLNTGELFF
TGTGCCAGCAGCTTAGCGGGGCTAGCGGGACAACGCCTGAACACCGGGGAGCTGTTTTTT
>TRBV12-5|.|TRBJ1-2|.
CASGLGGDWGYTF
TGTGCTAGTGGTTTGGGGGGGGATTGGGGCTACACCTTC
>TRBV9|.|TRBJ1-2|.
CASSVSPGAGANYGYTF
TGTGCCAGCAGCGTAAGTCCCGGCGCAGGGGCGAACTATGGCTACACCTTC
>TRBV5-5|.|TRBJ2-3|.
CASSTGLTDTQYF
TGTGCCAGCAGTACCGGGCTCACAGATACGCAGTATTTT
>TRBV7-9|.|TRBJ1-1|large
CASSFRRTRQALNTEAFF
TGTGCCAGCAGCTTTCGACGGACTAGACAGGCGCTTAACACTGAAGCTTTCTTT
>TRBV12-5|TRBD2|TRBJ2-5|.
CASGPQRDPRSQYF
TGTGCTAGTGGTCCCCAGCGGGACCCCCGGTCCCAGTACTTC
>TRBV2|.|TRBJ2-7|few
CASKGTPLEQYF
TGTGCCAGCAAGGGGACACCCCTGGAGCAGTACTTC
>TRBV19|TRBD2|TRBJ2-2|.
CASSRKRDGVGELFF
TGTGCCAGTAGCCGCAAGCGGGACGGGGTCGGGGAGCTGTTTTTT
>TRBV7-2|TRBD2|TRBJ2-2|large
CASSFSGRGTGELFF
TGTGCCAGCAGCTTCAGCGGGAGGGGAACCGGGGAGCTGTTTTTT
>TRBV9|TRBD2|TRBJ2-2|.
CASSVGGEENTGELFF
TGTGCCAGCAGCGTTGGGGGGGAGGAGAACACCGGGGAGCTGTTTTTT
>TRBV18|.|TRBJ1-1|.
CASSTIPNTGLGEAFF
TGTGCCAGCTCTACGATTCCCAACACAGGGCTTGGGGAAGCTTTCTTT
>TRBV7-9|.|TRBJ2-3|.
CASSLDRAGDTQYF
TGTGCCAGCAGCTTAGACAGGGCGGGTGATACGCAGTATTTT
>TRBV2|.|TRBJ1-5|.
CASSAINRDQPQHF
TGTGCCAGCAGCGCGATAAACAGGGATCAGCCCCAGCATTTT
>TRBV18|TRBD1|TRBJ1-6|.
CASSPPGQLNSPLHF
TGTGCCAGCTCACCACCGGGACAGCTAAATTCACCCCTCCACTTT
>TRBV30|.|TRBJ1-1|once
CAWRLGLRVGTEAFF
TGTGCCTGGAGGTTGGGGTTGAGGGTGGGCACTGAAGCTTTCTTT
>TRBV5-1|.|TRBJ1-1|.
CASSLSTGPMGNTEAFF
TGCGCCAGCAGCTTGTCGACGGGACCCATGGGGAACACTGAAGCTTTCTTT
>TRBV6-1|TRBD2|TRBJ2-7|.
CASSDWTSGYEQYF
TGTGCCAGCAGTGACTGGACTAGCGGTTACGAGCAGTACTTC
>TRBV10-1|.|TRBJ2-7|.
CASSDGLSYEQYF
TGCGCCAGCAGTGATGGACTATCCTACGAGCAGTACTTC
>TRBV5-5|.|TRBJ2-3|once
CASSYWADTQYF
TGTGCCAGCAGCTACTGGGCAGATACGCAGTATTTT
>TRBV5-5|.|TRBJ1-1|.
CASSFRDEAFF
TGTGCCAGCAGCTTCCGGGATGAAGCTTTCTTT
>TRBV4-2|.|TRBJ1-1|.
CASSHWGAEAFF
TGTGCCAGCAGCCATTGGGGGGCTGAAGCTTTCTTT
>TRBV5-1|.|TRBJ2-1|.
CASSFGGNNEQFF
TGCGCCAGCAGCTTCGGCGGAAACAATGAGCAGTTCTTC
>TRBV7-9|.|TRBJ2-5|.
CASSPGIQETQYF
TGTGCCAGCAGCCCCGGGATCCAAGAGACCCAGTACTTC
>TRBV7-2|.|TRBJ2-1|.
CASSSQSGYNEQFF
TGTGCCAGCAGCAGTCAGAGCGGATACAATGAGCAGTTCTTC
>TRBV6-1|.|TRBJ2-1|few
CASSVTQGQFF
TGTGCCAGCAGTGTCACCCAGGGGCAGTTCTTC
>TRBV7-9|.|TRBJ2-1|.
CASSYEVAYNEQFF
TGTGCCAGCAGCTATGAGGTAGCCTACAATGAGCAGTTCTTC
>TRBV2|TRBD1|TRBJ1-2|few
CASSEPGQANYGYTF
TGTGCCAGCAGCGAGCCGGGACAGGCCAACTATGGCTACACCTTC
>TRBV2|.|TRBJ1-5|.
CASSEGYSWQNQPQHF
TGTGCCAGCAGTGAAGGTTATTCCTGGCAGAATCAGCCCCAGCATTTT
>TRBV18|TRBD1|TRBJ2-7|.
CASVAGTGYEQYF
TGTGCCAGCGTAGCCGGGACAGGGTACGAGCAGTACTTC
>TRBV7-9|.|TRBJ2-7|.
CASTPLYEQYF
TGTGCCAGCACCCCACTATACGAGCAGTACTTC
>TRBV6-5|.|TRBJ2-7|.
CASSYDSSVGEQYF
TGTGCCAGCAGTTACGACAGCTCGGTAGGCGAGCAGTACTTC
>TRBV9|TRBD2|TRBJ2-1|.
CASSVGGGRAGEYNEQFF
TGTGCCAGCAGCGTAGGAGGGGGTCGAGCGGGAGAGTACAATGAGCAGTTCTTC
>TRBV7-2|.|TRBJ2-3|.
CASSLRPLAGDTQYF
TGTGCCAGCAGCTTAAGACCCCTAGCAGGAGATACGCAGTATTTT
>TRBV6-5|.|TRBJ1-5|once
CASRPVATHQPQHF
TGTGCCAGCAGACCCGTCGCTACGCATCAGCCCCAGCATTTT
>TRBV4-3|.|TRBJ2-3|.
CASSQASSKAGGTDTQYF
TGCGCCAGCAGCCAAGCATCCTCGAAGGCCGGCGGCACAGATACGCAGTATTTT
>TRBV6-1|TRBD2|TRBJ2-1|.
CASSAFSGSGGQFF
TGTGCCAGCAGTGCTTTCAGTGGGTCGGGGGGGCAGTTCTTC
>TRBV2|.|TRBJ2-5|.
CASGAWETQYF
TGTGCCAGTGGGGCTTGGGAGACCCAGTACTTC
>TRBV6-5|TRBD1|TRBJ2-2|.
CASDRGNTGELFF
TGTGCCAGCGACAGGGGGAACACCGGGGAGCTGTTTTTT